A selection of T cell receptor beta chains follows, all from one sample in a study of OX40 agonist ivuxolimab in advanced cancers. Sequenced by immunoSEQ multiplex PCR; TCRdb stores in-frame clones only, minus some. The sample shows tens of thousands of clones, approximately 90% of them seen only once. The specimen was CD4+ or CD8+ T cells sorted from blood, collected in a trial of the OX40 agonist ivuxolimab. Receptors originate from an adult with an advanced solid tumor such as melanoma, head and neck, liver or kidney cancer. The CDR3 runs from the conserved cysteine through the conserved F or W. The D gene is left open where the match is weak. Size values are once, few and many counts, or a class for expanded clones, and some rows have none.

J gene	V gene	clone size	D gene	CDR3 DNA	CDR3 protein
TRBJ1-5	TRBV7-2	NA	TRBD1	TGTGCCAGCAGCTTAGGACAGGGAGGACAGCCCCAGCATTTT	CASSLGQGGQPQHF
TRBJ2-6	TRBV6-5	NA	NA	TGTGCCAGCAGGCGGCGCTCTGGGGCCAACGTCCTGACTTTC	CASRRRSGANVLTF
TRBJ1-2	TRBV6-6	NA	NA	TGTGCCAGCAAGGCAGGAGACCTCGGGTCCTATGGCTACACCTTC	CASKAGDLGSYGYTF
TRBJ2-7	TRBV11-2	NA	NA	TGTGCCAGCAGCTTAGGATGGGGGCAATCCTACGAGCAGTACTTC	CASSLGWGQSYEQYF
TRBJ2-5	TRBV9	NA	TRBD1	TGTGCCAGCAGCGTAGCTCTGGGACAGGGTCAAGAGACCCAGTACTTC	CASSVALGQGQETQYF
TRBJ1-6	TRBV6-5	few	NA	TGTGCCAGCAGTTACTCGTGGGACAATGCCTCACCCCTCCACTTT	CASSYSWDNASPLHF
TRBJ1-1	TRBV7-6	NA	NA	TGTGCCAGCAGCGCAGACCTGAACACTGAAGCTTTCTTT	CASSADLNTEAFF
TRBJ2-7	TRBV6-1	NA	TRBD1	TGTGCCAGCAGTGCAACAGGGGGCTCCTACGAGCAGTACTTC	CASSATGGSYEQYF
TRBJ1-3	TRBV15	NA	NA	TGTGCCACCAGCAGAGATTTAGAAGGAAACACCATATATTTT	CATSRDLEGNTIYF
TRBJ2-1	TRBV9	NA	NA	TGTGCCAGCAGCGTAGGCGGGGCCTATGAGCAGTTCTTC	CASSVGGAYEQFF
TRBJ1-6	TRBV6-1	NA	TRBD1	TGTGCCAGCAAGACAGGGGGGGCTTCACCCCTCCACTTT	CASKTGGASPLHF
TRBJ2-1	TRBV5-6	NA	TRBD2	TGTGCCAGCAGCCCGAGGGAAGCGGGGCTATACAATGAGCAGTTCTTC	CASSPREAGLYNEQFF
TRBJ2-7	TRBV5-6	NA	TRBD1	TGTGCCAGCAGCTCCTGGACAGGGGGGACTGGCGAGCAGTACTTC	CASSSWTGGTGEQYF
TRBJ1-6	TRBV5-1	NA	TRBD1	TGCGCCAGCAGCTTCGGCGGGACAGGCACAAATTCACCCCTCCACTTT	CASSFGGTGTNSPLHF
TRBJ1-1	TRBV5-6	few	NA	TGTGCCAGCAGCGCCCGGAGAGGGGGTCGGTACACTGAAGCTTTCTTT	CASSARRGGRYTEAFF
TRBJ1-3	TRBV19	NA	NA	TGTGCCAGTAGTCTAACTTGGTCGGGAAACACCATATATTTT	CASSLTWSGNTIYF
TRBJ1-1	TRBV9	NA	NA	TGTGCCAGCAGCCCCCACGGGGGCTCGAACACTGAAGCTTTCTTT	CASSPHGGSNTEAFF
TRBJ2-1	TRBV6-1	NA	TRBD1	TGTGCCAGTGGGACAGACTACAATGAGCAGTTCTTC	CASGTDYNEQFF
TRBJ2-7	TRBV7-8	NA	NA	TGTGCCAGCAGCTTATGGAACCGGGACGCTGCCTACGAGCAGTACTTC	CASSLWNRDAAYEQYF
TRBJ2-7	TRBV9	once	NA	TGTGCCAGCAGCGTAGGAGGGAGCTCCTACGAGCAGTACTTC	CASSVGGSSYEQYF
TRBJ1-6	TRBV4-3	NA	NA	TGCGCCAGCAGCCAAGAGCCCCCTGGCAGCTCCTATAATTCACCCCTCCACTTT	CASSQEPPGSSYNSPLHF
TRBJ1-1	TRBV18	NA	NA	TGTGCCAGCTCACTCCGACAGGCCCTTGGGGGTAACACTGAAGCTTTCTTT	CASSLRQALGGNTEAFF
TRBJ1-5	TRBV2	NA	NA	TGTGCCAGCAGTGACAATCAGCCCCAGCATTTT	CASSDNQPQHF
TRBJ2-7	TRBV11-2	NA	NA	TGTGCCAGCAGCCCACAAAGGACCTACGAGCAGTACTTC	CASSPQRTYEQYF
TRBJ1-2	TRBV30	NA	NA	TGTGCCTGGAGCCGGGACGTCAACTATGGCTACACCTTC	CAWSRDVNYGYTF
TRBJ2-1	TRBV9	NA	NA	TGTGCCAGCAGCCTTTACAATGAGCAGTTCTTC	CASSLYNEQFF